Reported below is one T cell receptor beta chain. Single viable CD3+CD4+CD8-CD45RO+ cells were sorted as the memory CD4+ T cells. Total CD4+ T cells were enriched by CD4 positive selection. These data originate in a study of memory CD4+ T cells and cytomegalovirus serostatus. Study-wide background: This sample comes from healthy Belgian adults, about nine CMV seropositive, roughly 22 seronegative.

Germline CDR1 reads MNHNY; CDR2 reads SVGAGI (reference sequence). This CDR3 has 14 amino acids. With V trimmed by 6 bases and J by 5 bases, 5 bases remained unmatched. Produced via immunoSEQ multiplex PCR; TCRdb's table is partial and in-frame only. The table has tens of thousands of clones, over 75% seen once. The sample consisted of memory CD4+ T cells from blood. This TCR was recovered from an adult in good health and CMV-seronegative. The genes are TRBV6-6 and TRBJ1-4; 8 bases line up with TRBD1. CDR3 sequence: CASSDTGGNEKLFF. In nucleotides, the CDR3 is TGTGCCAGCAGCGATACAGGGGGGAATGAAAAACTGTTTTTT.